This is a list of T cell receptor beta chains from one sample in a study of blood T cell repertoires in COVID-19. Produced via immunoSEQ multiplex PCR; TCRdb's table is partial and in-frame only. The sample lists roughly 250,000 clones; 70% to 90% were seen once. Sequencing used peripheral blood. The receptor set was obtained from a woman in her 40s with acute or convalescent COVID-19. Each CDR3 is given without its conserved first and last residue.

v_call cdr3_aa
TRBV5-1 ASRPGQFPNYGYT
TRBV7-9 ASADSGNTEAF
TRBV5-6 ASSLGDNTQY
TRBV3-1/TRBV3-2 ASSPTQGRRTDTQY
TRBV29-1 SFRRETQY
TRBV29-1 SVDWHSGAF
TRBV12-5 ASAGRDYSNQPQH
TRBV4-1 ASRAGLAGGRYAEQF
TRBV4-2 ASSQGGASSYNEQF
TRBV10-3 AISRGVGFGRNTEAF
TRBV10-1 ASSETVTGELF
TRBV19 ANSDREYSNQPQH
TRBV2 ASSPPRDIVRKAF
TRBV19 ASRVHPDQPQH
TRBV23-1 ASRQTAYTQY
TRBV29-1 SVESLEKLF
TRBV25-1 ASSEWVWTSGGPEQF
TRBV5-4 ASRAGTANYGYT
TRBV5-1 ASTRQGENTEAF
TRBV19 ASSLVGGSSYNEQF
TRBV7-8 ASRRRAGNTIY
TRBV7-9 ASSLEGSPYGYT
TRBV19 ASSMIGGGYGYT
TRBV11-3 ASSGGGPTGELF
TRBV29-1 SVESGQGYYGYT
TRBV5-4 ASTPGGASGANVLT
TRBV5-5 ASSLRVISGNTIY
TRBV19 ASKWQGRGGNQPQH
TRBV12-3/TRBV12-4 ASTRADSPLH
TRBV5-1 ASSWGQADTQY
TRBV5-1 ASSLDTGGVYGYT
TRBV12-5 ASGLGRGRVYGYT
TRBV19 ASSRDSNYGYT
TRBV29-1 SVNTGGYGYT
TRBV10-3 AIAGTSGGANTGELF
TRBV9 ASSVVPRRGSGNTIY
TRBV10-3 AISERTGGNEQF
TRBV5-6 ASSRGLAGGKDTGELF
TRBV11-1 ASSLALASGGRLGEQF
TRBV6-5 ASSSPGNTEAF
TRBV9 ASSVGGGNTGELF
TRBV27 ASSPQGQGLRETQY
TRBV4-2 ASSLGTSGGINEQF
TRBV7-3 ASSWGQGSEQF
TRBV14 ASSQARSYGYT
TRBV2 ASRSTGLNYGYT
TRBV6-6 ASSYSAGVEETQY
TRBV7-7 ASSPRGFGADTEAF